This passage covers 4 T cell receptor beta chains from one sample sequenced in a study of beta chain features in type 1 diabetes. Antigen specificity for these receptors is unknown. Isolated RNA was reverse transcribed in full, so expressed TCRB transcripts were sequenced. Clones were read by immunoSEQ multiplex PCR, and TCRdb kept only the in-frame ones, dropping some. Among 600,000 to 700,000 clones, roughly 12% were seen once, and the ten largest hold about 0.11%. Findings and caveats of the study: The study found moderately but significantly shorter TCRB CDR3s in all four CD4+ subsets of Type 1 diabetes patients.

Sequenced material: naive CD4+ T cells from blood. Source of these receptors: a man aged 25 to 40 with type 1 diabetes.

V gene TRBV2 combines with J gene TRBJ1-2, with a weak D call TRBD1 (6 bases). V lost 6 bases, J lost 0 bases, and 11 bases lay in between. CDR1 is SNHLY and CDR2 is FYNNEI in the germline V gene. This CDR3 spans 14 amino acids. The CDR3 region has the DNA TGTGCCAGCAGATCACAGGGAGCTAACTATGGCTACACCTTC. This sequence encodes CASRSQGANYGYTF.

This chain uses TRBV2 with TRBJ2-3, with 9 bases fitting TRBD2. The CDR3 consists of 16 residues. The ends lost 8 bases at V and 0 bases at J; junction bases unmatched: 9. Germline lookup yields CDR1 SNHLY and CDR2 FYNNEI. The CDR3 reads CASSRLAAFSTDTQYF. The CDR3 nucleotides read TGTGCCAGCTCTCGACTAGCGGCTTTTAGCACAGATACGCAGTATTTT. The full variable domain, rest sourced from reference TRBV2 and TRBJ2-3, is EPEVTQTPSHQVTQMGQEVILRCVPISNHLYFYWYRQILGQKVEFLVSFYNNEISEKSEIFDDQFSVERPDGSNFTLKIRSTKLEDSAMYFCASSRLAAFSTDTQYFGPGTRLTVL.

A few counts support this clone. The chain uses TRBV10-3 and TRBJ2-6; TRBD1 aligns across 9 bases. J gave up 2 bases and V 4 bases, and 6 bases lay outside the gene matches. This CDR3 is built from 17 residues. Per germline, CDR1 ENHRY and CDR2 SYGVKD. The CDR3 region is CAISGNRGRTGANVLTF. The CDR3 nucleotides read TGTGCCATCAGTGGGAACAGGGGGCGGACTGGGGCCAACGTCCTGACTTTC.

The rearrangement links TRBV9 to TRBJ1-3; 8 nucleotides line up with TRBD1. With 6 bases clipped from V and 2 bases from J, the junction kept 1 base outside the gene matches. Germline-derived CDR1 and CDR2 are SGDLS and YYNGEE. There are 13 residues in the CDR3. The CDR3: CASNRGTGNTIYF. The CDR3, as DNA: TGTGCCAGCAACAGGGGGACTGGAAACACCATATATTTT.